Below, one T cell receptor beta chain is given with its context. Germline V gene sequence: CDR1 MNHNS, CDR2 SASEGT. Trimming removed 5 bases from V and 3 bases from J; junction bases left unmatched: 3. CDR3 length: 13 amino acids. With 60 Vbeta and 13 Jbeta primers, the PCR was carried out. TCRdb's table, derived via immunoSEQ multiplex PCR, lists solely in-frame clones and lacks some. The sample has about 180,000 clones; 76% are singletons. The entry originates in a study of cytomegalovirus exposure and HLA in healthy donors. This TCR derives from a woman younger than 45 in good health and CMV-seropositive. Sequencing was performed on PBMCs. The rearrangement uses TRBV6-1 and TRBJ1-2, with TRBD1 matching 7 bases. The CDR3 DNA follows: TGTGCCAGCAGTATCGGACAGGACTATGGCTACACCTTC. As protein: CASSIGQDYGYTF.